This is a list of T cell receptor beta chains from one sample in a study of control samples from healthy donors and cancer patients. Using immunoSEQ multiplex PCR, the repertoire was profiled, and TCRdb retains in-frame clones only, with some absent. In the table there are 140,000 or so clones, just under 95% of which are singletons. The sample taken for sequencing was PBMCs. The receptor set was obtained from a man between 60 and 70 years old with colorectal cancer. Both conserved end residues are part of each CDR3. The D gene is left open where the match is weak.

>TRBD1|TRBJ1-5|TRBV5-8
CASNRLGQADGQPQHF
TGTGCCAGCAACCGATTAGGACAGGCGGACGGCCAGCCCCAGCATTTT
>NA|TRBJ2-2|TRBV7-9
CASSPYGTSGGGELFF
TGTGCCAGCAGCCCCTACGGGACCTCCGGAGGCGGGGAGCTGTTTTTT
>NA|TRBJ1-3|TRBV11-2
CASSHPLFGNTIYF
TGTGCCAGCAGCCACCCTCTTTTTGGAAACACCATATATTTT
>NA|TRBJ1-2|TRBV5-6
CASSLGGGARNYGYTF
TGTGCCAGCAGCTTGGGTGGTGGCGCTAGGAACTATGGCTACACCTTC
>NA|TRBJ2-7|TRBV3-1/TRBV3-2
CASSQGGGALVEQYF
TGTGCCAGCAGCCAAGGAGGGGGGGCTTTGGTCGAGCAGTACTTC
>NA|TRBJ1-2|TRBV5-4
CASSLRGGPNYGYTF
TGTGCCAGCAGCTTGAGAGGGGGGCCTAACTATGGCTACACCTTC
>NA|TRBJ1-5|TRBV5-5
CASSHPGSNQPQHF
TGTGCCAGCAGCCACCCCGGTAGCAATCAGCCCCAGCATTTT
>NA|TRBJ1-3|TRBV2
CASSDAGVSGNTIYF
TGTGCCAGCAGTGACGCAGGGGTTTCCGGAAACACCATATATTTT
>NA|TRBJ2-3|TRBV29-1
CSGVGKGDTQYF
TGCAGCGGTGTCGGCAAGGGGGATACGCAGTATTTT
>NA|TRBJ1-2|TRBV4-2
CASSQDGKDIATF
TGTGCCAGCAGCCAAGATGGGAAGGATATCGCCACCTTC
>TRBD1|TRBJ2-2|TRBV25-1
CASRRTGADGELFF
TGTGCCAGCAGACGAACAGGGGCGGACGGGGAGCTGTTTTTT
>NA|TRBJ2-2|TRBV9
CASGGYRNAGELFF
TGTGCCAGCGGCGGCTATCGTAACGCCGGGGAGCTGTTTTTT
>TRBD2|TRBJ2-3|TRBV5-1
CASSLGLLAGRSTDTQYF
TGCGCCAGCAGCTTGGGCCTTCTAGCGGGGAGAAGCACAGATACGCAGTATTTT
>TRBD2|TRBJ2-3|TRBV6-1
CASSELSGGADTQYF
TGTGCCAGCAGTGAGTTGAGCGGGGGGGCGGATACGCAGTATTTT
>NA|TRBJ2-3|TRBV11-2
CASSLSIGGDTQYF
TGTGCCAGCAGCTTGTCCATCGGGGGAGATACGCAGTATTTT